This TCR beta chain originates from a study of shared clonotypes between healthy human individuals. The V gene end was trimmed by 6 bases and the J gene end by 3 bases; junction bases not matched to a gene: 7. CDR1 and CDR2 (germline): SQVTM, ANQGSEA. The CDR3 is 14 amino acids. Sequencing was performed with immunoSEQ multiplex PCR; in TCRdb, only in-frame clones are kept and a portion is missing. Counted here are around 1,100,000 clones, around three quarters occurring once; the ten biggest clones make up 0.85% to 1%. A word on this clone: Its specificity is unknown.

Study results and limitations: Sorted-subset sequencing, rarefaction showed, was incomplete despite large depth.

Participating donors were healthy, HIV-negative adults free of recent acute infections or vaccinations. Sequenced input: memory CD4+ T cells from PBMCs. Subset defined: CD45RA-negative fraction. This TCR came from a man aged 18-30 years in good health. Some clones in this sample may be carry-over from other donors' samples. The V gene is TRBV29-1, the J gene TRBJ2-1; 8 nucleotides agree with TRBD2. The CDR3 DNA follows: TGCAGCGTCCCAAGGAGCGGGAGCTACAATGAGCAGTTCTTC. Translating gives CSVPRSGSYNEQFF.